This T cell receptor beta chain was recorded in a study of shared clonotypes between healthy human individuals. Study-wide findings and caveats: It was observed that about 5% of naive CD4 clonotypes were shared across a few donors. Generally, naive subsets (rather than memory subsets) showed larger estimated richness.

Deep-level running was used for the assay. Produced via immunoSEQ multiplex PCR; TCRdb's table is partial and in-frame only. The profile shows over a million clones, about 75% of them singletons. In regard to this clone: Its antigen is not identified.

The clonotype originates from a man aged 18-30 years in good health. Material: memory CD4+ T cells sorted from blood. The subset was: CD45RA-negative fraction.

In nucleotides, the CDR3 is TGTGCCAGCAGGGCGACAGGTCTGACCGGGGAGCTGTTTTTT. Translation: CASRATGLTGELFF. The rearrangement joins TRBV28 to TRBJ2-2; possibly TRBD1 for D (6 bases). Germline CDR1 reads MDHEN; CDR2 reads SYDVKM. CDR3 length: 14 residues. Trimming took 6 bases from V and 5 from J, leaving 13 bases between them.